This T cell receptor (beta chain) was identified during a study of CD8 T cells in ankylosing spondylitis (dated by TCRdb to the late 2010s). Study-level background: The study set out to find disease-linked TCR variants by profiling T cell receptor beta repertoires in ankylosing spondylitis patients and healthy donors. Samples of peripheral blood were taken, and for ankylosing spondylitis patients, synovial fluid was collected as well. The full study cohort comprised around 23 ankylosing spondylitis patients and 85 to 120 healthy donors. Results the study describes overall, beyond this receptor: Blood from ankylosing spondylitis patients appeared to be characterized by a TCR beta motif composed of about 8 highly homologous amino acid variants. Some TCR beta motif variants had previously been reported in synovial fluid and blood of reactive arthritis patients, which suggested common disease-initiation mechanisms. According to the report, matched synovial fluid samples from ankylosing spondylitis patients were significantly enriched for the disease-linked clones. The disease-linked clones showed a CD8+ phenotype and occurred at relatively low frequencies in peripheral blood.

Concerning this clonotype: What this receptor recognizes is not known. There are no base qualities to consult, and no much larger clone falls within one base.

The data were produced on an Illumina HiSeq 2500. Quantitative 5'-RACE with molecular barcodes was used to prepare TCR beta libraries. Per the original workflow: A new computational method based on a probabilistic model of VDJ rearrangement was used to identify disease-linked TCR variants. TCRdb's own reprocessing of the public reads used fastp at Q25 and MiXCR and kept productive beta chains. CDR3 protein duplicates are merged, each entry listing the most common genes and DNA. What appears here as the V and J calls and clone size reflects TCRdb's work, not the paper's. The table for this sample lists approximately 100,000 distinct CDR3 sequences; roughly 8.3% of them were counted only once. Of the sample, 9.9% falls within the top ten clones. The V end loses 1 base and the J end loses 5 bases, and a stretch of 8 bases separates them. CDR1 and CDR2, per the germline V gene, are SGHDN and FVKESK. The CDR3 starts with the cysteine, ends with the phenylalanine, and has 13 residues. Only CDR3 DNA remains: 39 bases, in frame from the first base.

The chain joins TRBV14 to TRBJ2-5; too little of a D gene remains to name it. The specimen was blood, either unsorted or a sorted T cell fraction (not recorded which). The clonotype comes from a male donor with ankylosing spondylitis or in good health (not recorded which). The DNA sequence is TGTGCCAGCAGCCAAGGGGCTGTGGAGACCCAGTACTTC. The resulting protein is CASSQGAVETQYF.